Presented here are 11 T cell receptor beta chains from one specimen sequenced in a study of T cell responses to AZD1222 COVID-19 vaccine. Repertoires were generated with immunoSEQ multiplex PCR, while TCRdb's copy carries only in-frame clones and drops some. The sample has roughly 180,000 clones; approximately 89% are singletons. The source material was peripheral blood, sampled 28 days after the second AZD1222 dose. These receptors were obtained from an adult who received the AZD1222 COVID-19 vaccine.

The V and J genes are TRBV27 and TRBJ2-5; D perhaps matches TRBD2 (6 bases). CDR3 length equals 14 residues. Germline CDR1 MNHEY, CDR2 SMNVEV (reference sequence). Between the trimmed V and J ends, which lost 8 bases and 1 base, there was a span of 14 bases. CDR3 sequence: CASGTSRLQETQYF. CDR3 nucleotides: TGTGCCAGCGGAACTAGCAGACTCCAAGAGACCCAGTACTTC.

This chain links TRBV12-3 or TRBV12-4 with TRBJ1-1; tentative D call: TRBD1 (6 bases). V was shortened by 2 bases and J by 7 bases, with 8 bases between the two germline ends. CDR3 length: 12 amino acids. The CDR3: CASSLRGGEAFF. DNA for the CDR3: TGTGCCAGCAGTTTAAGAGGGGGTGAAGCTTTCTTT.

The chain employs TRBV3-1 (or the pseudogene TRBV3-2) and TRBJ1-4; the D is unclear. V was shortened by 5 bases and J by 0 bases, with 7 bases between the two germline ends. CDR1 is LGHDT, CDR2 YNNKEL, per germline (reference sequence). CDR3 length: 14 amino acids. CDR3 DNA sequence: TGTGCCAGCAGCAACAGTGCAACTAATGAAAAACTGTTTTTT. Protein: CASSNSATNEKLFF.

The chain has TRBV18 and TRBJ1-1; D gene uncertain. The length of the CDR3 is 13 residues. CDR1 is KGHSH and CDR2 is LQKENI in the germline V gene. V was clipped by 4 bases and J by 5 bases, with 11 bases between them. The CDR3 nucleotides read TGTGCCAGCTCACGGACCGGAAAAACTGAAGCTTTCTTT. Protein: CASSRTGKTEAFF.

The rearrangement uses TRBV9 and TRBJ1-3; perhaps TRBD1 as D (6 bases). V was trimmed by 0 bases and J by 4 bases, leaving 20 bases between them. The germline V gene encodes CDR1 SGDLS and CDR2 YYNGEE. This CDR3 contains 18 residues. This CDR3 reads CASSVAAVGGLGGNTIYF. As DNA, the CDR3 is TGTGCCAGCAGCGTAGCGGCAGTCGGGGGCCTTGGAGGAAACACCATATATTTT.

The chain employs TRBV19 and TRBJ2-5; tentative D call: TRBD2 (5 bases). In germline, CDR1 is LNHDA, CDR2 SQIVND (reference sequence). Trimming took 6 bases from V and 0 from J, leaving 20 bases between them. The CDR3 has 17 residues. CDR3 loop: CASRLILGERYQETQYF. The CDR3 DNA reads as TGTGCCAGTAGGCTAATACTTGGGGAGCGGTACCAAGAGACCCAGTACTTC.

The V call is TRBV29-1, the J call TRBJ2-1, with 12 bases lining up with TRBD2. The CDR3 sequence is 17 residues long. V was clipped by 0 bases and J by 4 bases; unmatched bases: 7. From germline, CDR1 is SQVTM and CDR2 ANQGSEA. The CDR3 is CSVEDEASGRGYNEQFF. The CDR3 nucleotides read TGCAGCGTTGAAGATGAGGCTAGCGGGAGGGGTTACAATGAGCAGTTCTTC.

This CDR3 reads CASSLSGSRPSYEQYF. In nucleotides, the CDR3 is TGTGCCAGCAGTTTATCGGGGTCCAGGCCCTCCTACGAGCAGTACTTC. The gene calls are TRBV27 and TRBJ2-7; D gene uncertain. Germline V gene data show CDR1 as MNHEY and CDR2 as SMNVEV (reference sequence). Trimming removed 0 bases from V and 0 bases from J, with 12 bases in between. The CDR3 extends over 16 amino acids.

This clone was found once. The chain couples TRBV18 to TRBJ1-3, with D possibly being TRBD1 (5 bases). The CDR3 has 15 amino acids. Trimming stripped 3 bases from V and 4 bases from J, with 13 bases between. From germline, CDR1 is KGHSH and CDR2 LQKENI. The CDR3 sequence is CASSPTEGTGNTIYF. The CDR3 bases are TGTGCCAGCTCACCTACGGAGGGGACGGGAAACACCATATATTTT.

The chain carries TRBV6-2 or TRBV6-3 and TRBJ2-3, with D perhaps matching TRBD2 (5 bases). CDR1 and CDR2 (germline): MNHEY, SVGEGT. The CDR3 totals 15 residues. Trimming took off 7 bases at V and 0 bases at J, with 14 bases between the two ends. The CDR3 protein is CASTYRSGSTDTQYF. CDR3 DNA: TGTGCCAGCACTTATCGGAGCGGAAGCACAGATACGCAGTATTTT.

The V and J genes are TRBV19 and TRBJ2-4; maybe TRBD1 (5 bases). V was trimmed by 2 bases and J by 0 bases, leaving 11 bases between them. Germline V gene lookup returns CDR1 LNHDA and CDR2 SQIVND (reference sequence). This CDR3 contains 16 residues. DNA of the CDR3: TGTGCCAGTAGTATAAGTCTGGGGCTAGCCAAAAACATTCAGTACTTC. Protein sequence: CASSISLGLAKNIQYF.